The 4 T cell receptor beta chains given below trace back to one sample, sequenced in a study of blood T cell repertoires in COVID-19. Sequencing was performed with immunoSEQ multiplex PCR; in TCRdb, only in-frame clones are kept and a portion is missing. The sample holds 120,000 to 150,000 clones; approximately 80% are singletons and the top ten take roughly 3.9%. The specimen was PBMCs or T cells enriched from blood (not recorded which). The source is a man aged 50 or older in a cohort exposed to, infected with or recovered from COVID-19 (not recorded which).

This chain connects TRBV6-1 to TRBJ2-2, with unresolved D. Germline CDR1 is MNHNS and CDR2 is SASEGT. V shed 3 bases and J shed 4 bases, with 15 bases lying between them. This CDR3 comprises 16 residues. CDR3 sequence (DNA): TGTGCCAGCAGTGATAGCTGGGTACCGGGCACCGGGGAGCTGTTTTTT. Its protein is CASSDSWVPGTGELFF.

V and J are TRBV5-1 and TRBJ2-1; 10 nucleotides line up with TRBD2. Germline V CDR1 and CDR2: SGHRS, YFSETQ. Germline trimming cut 2 bases from V and 0 bases from J; bases unmatched to any gene: 8. There are 18 residues in the CDR3. Written as DNA, the CDR3 is TGCGCCAGCAGCTTCTCGGGACTAGCGCCGAGCTCCTACAATGAGCAGTTCTTC. Translating it yields CASSFSGLAPSSYNEQFF.

V gene TRBV13 combines with J gene TRBJ2-5; 7 bases match TRBD2. The trim removed 2 bases at V and 5 bases at J, leaving 8 bases unmatched. From germline, CDR1 is PRHDT and CDR2 FYEKMQ (reference sequence). The CDR3 has 15 amino acids. The CDR3 region is CASSLWRGTIETQYF. In DNA, the CDR3 is TGTGCCAGCAGCTTATGGCGGGGGACGATTGAGACCCAGTACTTC.

The rearrangement joins TRBV5-1 to TRBJ2-7; 10 bases match TRBD1. Germline V gene data show CDR1 as SGHRS and CDR2 as YFSETQ. The CDR3 has 15 residues. The V segment lost 5 bases and the J segment 2 bases; nucleotides outside the gene matches: 7. The CDR3 region is CASSFGGTGAYEQYF. In DNA, the CDR3 is TGCGCCAGCAGTTTTGGAGGGACAGGGGCCTACGAGCAGTACTTC.